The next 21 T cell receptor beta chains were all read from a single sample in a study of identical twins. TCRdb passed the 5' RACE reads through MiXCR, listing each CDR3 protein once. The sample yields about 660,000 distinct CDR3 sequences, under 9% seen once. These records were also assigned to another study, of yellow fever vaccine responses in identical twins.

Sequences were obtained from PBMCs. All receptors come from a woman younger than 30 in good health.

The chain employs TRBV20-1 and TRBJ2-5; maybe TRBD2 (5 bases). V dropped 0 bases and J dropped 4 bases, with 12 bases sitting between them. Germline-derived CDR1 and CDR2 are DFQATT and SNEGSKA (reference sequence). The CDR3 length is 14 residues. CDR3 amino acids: CSAREGSLGETQYF. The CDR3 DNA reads TGCAGTGCTAGAGAAGGGAGTCTGGGAGAGACCCAGTACTTC.

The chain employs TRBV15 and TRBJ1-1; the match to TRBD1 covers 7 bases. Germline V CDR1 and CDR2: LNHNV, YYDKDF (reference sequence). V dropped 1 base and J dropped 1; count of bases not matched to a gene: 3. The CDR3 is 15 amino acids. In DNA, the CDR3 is TGTGCCACCAGCAGAGGGAAGGGGGCGAACACTGAAGCTTTCTTT. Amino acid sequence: CATSRGKGANTEAFF.

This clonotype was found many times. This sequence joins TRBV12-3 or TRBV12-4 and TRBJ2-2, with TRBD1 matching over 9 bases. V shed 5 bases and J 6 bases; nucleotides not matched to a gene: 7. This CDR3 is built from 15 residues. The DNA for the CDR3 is TGTGCCAGCAGTCCCGGGACAGGGTACTCCGGGGAGCTGTTTTTT. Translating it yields CASSPGTGYSGELFF.

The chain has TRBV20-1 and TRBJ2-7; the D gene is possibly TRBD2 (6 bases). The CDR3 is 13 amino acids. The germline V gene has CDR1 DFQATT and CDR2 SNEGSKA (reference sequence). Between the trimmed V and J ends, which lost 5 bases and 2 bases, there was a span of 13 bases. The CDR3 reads CSARNGGTYEQYF. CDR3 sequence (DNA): TGCAGTGCTCGAAACGGGGGAACCTACGAGCAGTACTTC.

CDR3 loop: CASILSGSGNPEQFF. The CDR3 DNA sequence: TGTGCCAGCATCCTTAGCGGGAGTGGGAATCCTGAGCAGTTCTTC. The gene calls are TRBV12-3 or TRBV12-4 and TRBJ2-1; 9 bases fit TRBD2. This CDR3 is built from 15 residues. The junction had 13 bases not matched to a gene; V was cut back by 7 bases and J by 9 bases.

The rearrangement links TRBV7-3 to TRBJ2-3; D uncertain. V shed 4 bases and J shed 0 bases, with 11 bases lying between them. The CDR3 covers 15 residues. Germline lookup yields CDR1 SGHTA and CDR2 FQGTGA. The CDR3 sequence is CASSSEGSSTDTQYF. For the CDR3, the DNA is TGTGCCAGCAGCTCCGAAGGTAGCAGCACAGATACGCAGTATTTT.

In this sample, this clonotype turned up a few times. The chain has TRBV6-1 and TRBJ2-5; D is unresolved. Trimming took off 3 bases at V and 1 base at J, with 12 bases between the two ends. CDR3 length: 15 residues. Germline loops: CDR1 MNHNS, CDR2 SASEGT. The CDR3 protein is CASSDPPGGQETQYF. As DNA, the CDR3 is TGTGCCAGCAGTGATCCTCCCGGCGGCCAAGAGACCCAGTACTTC.

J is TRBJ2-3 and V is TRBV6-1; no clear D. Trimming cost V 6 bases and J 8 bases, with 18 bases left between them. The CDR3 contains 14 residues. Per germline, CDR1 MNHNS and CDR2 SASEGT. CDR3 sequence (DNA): TGTGCCAGCAGGCCGACACCGCCGGTTGGTACGCAGTATTTT. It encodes CASRPTPPVGTQYF.

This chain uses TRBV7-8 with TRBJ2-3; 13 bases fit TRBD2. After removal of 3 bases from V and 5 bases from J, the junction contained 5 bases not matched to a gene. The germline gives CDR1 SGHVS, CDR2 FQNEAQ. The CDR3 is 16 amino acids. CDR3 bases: TGTGCCAGCAGCTTCCGACTAGCGGGAGGTTTAGATACGCAGTATTTT. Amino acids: CASSFRLAGGLDTQYF.

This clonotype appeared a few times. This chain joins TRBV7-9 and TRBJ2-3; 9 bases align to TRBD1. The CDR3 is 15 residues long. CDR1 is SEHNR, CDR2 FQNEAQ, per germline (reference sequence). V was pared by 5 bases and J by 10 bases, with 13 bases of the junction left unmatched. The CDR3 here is CASSPGTGLRNPQYF. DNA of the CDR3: TGTGCCAGCAGCCCCGGGACAGGGTTAAGGAATCCGCAGTATTTT.

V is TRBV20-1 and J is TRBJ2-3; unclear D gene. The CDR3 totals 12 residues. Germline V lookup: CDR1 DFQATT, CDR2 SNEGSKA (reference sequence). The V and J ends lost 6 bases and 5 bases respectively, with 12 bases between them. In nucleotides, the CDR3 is TGCAGTGCCCCACAGTCGGGAGATACGCAGTATTTT. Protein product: CSAPQSGDTQYF.

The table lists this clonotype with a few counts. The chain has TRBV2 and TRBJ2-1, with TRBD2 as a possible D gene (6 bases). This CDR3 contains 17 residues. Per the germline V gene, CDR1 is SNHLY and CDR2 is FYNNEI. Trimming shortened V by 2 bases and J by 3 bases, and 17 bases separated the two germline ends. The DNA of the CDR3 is TGTGCCAGCAGTGAATCCCTAGCGCTTGATGGCTACAATGAGCAGTTCTTC. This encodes CASSESLALDGYNEQFF.

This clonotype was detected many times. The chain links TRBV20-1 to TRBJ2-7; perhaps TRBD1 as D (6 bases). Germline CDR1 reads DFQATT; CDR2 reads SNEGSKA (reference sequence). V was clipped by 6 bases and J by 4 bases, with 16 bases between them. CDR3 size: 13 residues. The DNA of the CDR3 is TGCAGTGCCCCGATACAGGGTTTATACGAGCAGTACTTC. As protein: CSAPIQGLYEQYF.

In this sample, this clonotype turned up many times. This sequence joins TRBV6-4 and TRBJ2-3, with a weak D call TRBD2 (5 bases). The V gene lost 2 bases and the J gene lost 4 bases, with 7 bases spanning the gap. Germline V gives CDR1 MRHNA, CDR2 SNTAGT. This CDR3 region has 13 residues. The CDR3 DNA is TGTGCCAGCAGTGACGGGAGCGCAGATACGCAGTATTTT. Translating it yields CASSDGSADTQYF.

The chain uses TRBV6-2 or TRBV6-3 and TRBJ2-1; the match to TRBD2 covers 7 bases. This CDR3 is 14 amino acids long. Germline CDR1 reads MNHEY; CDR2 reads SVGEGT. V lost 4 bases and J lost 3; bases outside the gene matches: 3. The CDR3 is CASSSGRGYNEQFF. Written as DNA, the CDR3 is TGTGCCAGCAGTTCGGGGAGGGGCTACAATGAGCAGTTCTTC.

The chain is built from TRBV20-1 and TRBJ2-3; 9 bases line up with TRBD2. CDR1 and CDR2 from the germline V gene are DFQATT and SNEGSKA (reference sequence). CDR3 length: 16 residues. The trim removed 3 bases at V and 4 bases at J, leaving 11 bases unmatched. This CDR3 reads CSASLGASGEADTQYF. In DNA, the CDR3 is TGCAGTGCTAGCCTCGGGGCTAGCGGGGAGGCAGATACGCAGTATTTT.

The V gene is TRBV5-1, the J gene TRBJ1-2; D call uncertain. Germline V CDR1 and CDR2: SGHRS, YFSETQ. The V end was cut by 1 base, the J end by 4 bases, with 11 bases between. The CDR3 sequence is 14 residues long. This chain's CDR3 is CASSLSSRGYGYTF. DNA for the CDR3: TGCGCCAGCAGCTTGAGCAGCCGCGGCTATGGCTACACCTTC.

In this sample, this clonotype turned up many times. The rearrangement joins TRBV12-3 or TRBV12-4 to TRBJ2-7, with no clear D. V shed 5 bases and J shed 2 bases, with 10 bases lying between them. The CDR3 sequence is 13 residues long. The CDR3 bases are TGTGCCAGCAGTCGGCCGGCGACCTACGAGCAGTACTTC. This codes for CASSRPATYEQYF.

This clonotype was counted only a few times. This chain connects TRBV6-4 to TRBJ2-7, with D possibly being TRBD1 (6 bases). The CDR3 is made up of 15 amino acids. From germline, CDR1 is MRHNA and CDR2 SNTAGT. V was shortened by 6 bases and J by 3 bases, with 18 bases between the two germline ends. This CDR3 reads CASRVAAGDNYEQYF. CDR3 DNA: TGTGCCAGCAGGGTCGCTGCAGGGGACAACTACGAGCAGTACTTC.

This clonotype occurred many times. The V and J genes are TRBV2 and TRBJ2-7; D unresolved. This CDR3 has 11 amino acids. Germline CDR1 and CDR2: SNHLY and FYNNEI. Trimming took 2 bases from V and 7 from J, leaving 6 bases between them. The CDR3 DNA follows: TGTGCCAGCAGTGAAACCCCTGAGCAGTACTTC. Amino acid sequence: CASSETPEQYF.

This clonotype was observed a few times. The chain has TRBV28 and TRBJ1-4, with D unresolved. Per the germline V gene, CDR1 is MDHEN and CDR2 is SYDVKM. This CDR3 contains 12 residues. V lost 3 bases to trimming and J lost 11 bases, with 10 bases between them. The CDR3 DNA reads TGTGCCAGCAGTTTCAGTAGGGAGAAACTGTTTTTT. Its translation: CASSFSREKLFF.